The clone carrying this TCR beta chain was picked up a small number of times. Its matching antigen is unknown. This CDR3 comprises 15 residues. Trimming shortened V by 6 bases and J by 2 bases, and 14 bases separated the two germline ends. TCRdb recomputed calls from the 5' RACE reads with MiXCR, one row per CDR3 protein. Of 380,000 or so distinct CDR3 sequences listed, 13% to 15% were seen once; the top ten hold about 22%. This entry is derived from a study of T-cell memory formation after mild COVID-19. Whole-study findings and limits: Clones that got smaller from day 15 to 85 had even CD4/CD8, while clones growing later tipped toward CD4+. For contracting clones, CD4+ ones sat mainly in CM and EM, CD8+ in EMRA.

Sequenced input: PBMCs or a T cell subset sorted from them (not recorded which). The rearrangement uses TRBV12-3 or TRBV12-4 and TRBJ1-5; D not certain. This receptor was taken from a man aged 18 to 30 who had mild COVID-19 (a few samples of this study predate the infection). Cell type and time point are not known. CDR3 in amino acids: CASSRQISGNQPQHF. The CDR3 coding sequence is TGTGCCAGCAGCAGACAAATTTCGGGCAATCAGCCCCAGCATTTT.